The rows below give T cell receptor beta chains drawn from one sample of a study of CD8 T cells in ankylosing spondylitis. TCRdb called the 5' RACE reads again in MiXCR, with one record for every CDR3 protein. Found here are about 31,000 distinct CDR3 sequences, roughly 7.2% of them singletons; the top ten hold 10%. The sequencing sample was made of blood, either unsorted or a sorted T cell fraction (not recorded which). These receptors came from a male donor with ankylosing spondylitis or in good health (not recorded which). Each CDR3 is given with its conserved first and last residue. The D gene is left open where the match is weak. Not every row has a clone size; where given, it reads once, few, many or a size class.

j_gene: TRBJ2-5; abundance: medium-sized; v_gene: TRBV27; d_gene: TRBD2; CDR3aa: CASSKLARTQETQYF; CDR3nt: TGTGCCAGCAGCAAACTAGCGCGAACACAAGAGACCCAGTACTTC
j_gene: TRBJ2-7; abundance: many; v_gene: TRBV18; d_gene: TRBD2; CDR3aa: CASSLGVAGVYEQYF; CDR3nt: TGTGCCAGCTCCCTAGGGGTAGCGGGAGTCTACGAGCAGTACTTC
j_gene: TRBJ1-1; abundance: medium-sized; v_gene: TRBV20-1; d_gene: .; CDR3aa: CSAAQLAGQGKAFF; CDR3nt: TGCAGTGCTGCACAGTTAGCGGGACAAGGAAAAGCTTTCTTT
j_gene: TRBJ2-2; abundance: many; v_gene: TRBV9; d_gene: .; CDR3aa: CASSVSSLLNTGELFF; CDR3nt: TGTGCCAGCAGCGTAAGCTCACTTTTGAACACCGGGGAGCTGTTTTTT
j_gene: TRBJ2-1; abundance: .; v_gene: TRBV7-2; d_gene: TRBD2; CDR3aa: CASRDILGTSGYNEQFF; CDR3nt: TGTGCCAGCAGGGACATTTTGGGGACTAGCGGCTACAATGAGCAGTTCTTC
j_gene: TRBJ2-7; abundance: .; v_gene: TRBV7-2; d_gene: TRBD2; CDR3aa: CASSHTSGRANEQYF; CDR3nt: TGTGCCAGCAGCCACACTAGCGGGAGGGCCAACGAGCAGTACTTC
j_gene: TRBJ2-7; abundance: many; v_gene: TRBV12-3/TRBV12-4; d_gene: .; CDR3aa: CASSLGGFVYEQYF; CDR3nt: TGTGCCAGCAGTTTAGGGGGGTTTGTCTACGAGCAGTACTTC
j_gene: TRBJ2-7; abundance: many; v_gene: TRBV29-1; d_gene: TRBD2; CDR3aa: CSVRRLAEFYEQYF; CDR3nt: TGCAGCGTCCGGAGACTAGCGGAGTTCTACGAGCAGTACTTC
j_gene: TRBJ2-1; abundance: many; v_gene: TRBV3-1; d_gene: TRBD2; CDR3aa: CASSQGSGGYNEQFF; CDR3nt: TGTGCCAGCAGCCAAGGAAGCGGGGGCTACAATGAGCAGTTCTTC
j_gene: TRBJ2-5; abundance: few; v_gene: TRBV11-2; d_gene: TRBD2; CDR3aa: CASSLDKRRRGLAGPSAIFETQYF; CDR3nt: TGTGCCAGCAGCTTAGATAAGAGACGACGGGGACTAGCGGGACCTTCAGCTATATTCGAGACCCAGTACTTC
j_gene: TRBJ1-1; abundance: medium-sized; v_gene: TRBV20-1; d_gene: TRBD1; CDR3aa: CSARVGQGGNTEAFF; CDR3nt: TGCAGTGCTAGAGTGGGACAGGGAGGAAACACTGAAGCTTTCTTT
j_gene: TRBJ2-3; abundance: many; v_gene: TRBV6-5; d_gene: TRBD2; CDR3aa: CASSSRLAVLTQYF; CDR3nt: TGTGCCAGCAGTTCGAGACTAGCGGTTCTCACGCAGTATTTT
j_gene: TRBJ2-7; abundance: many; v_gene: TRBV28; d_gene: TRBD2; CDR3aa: CASTLGGESSYEQYF; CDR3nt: TGTGCCAGCACCCTTGGGGGGGAAAGCTCCTACGAGCAGTACTTC
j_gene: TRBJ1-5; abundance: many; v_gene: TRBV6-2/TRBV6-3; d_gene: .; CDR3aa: CASSYGDGQPQHF; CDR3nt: TGTGCCAGCAGTTACGGGGATGGTCAGCCCCAGCATTTT
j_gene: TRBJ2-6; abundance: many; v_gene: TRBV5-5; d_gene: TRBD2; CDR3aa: CASEWAGVSSGANVLTF; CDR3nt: TGTGCCAGCGAATGGGCGGGAGTCAGCTCTGGGGCCAACGTCCTGACTTTC
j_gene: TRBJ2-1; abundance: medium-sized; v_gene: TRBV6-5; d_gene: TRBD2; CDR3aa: CASSYTSGYNEQFF; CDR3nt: TGTGCCAGCAGTTACACTAGCGGCTACAATGAGCAGTTCTTC
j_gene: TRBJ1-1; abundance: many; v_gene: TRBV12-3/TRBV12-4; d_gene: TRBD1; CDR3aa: CASSPRDRMNTEAFF; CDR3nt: TGTGCCAGCAGCCCCCGGGACAGGATGAACACTGAAGCTTTCTTT
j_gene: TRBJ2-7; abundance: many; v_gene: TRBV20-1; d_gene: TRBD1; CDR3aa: CSATTGTEDPAYEQYF; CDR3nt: TGCAGTGCAACAACCGGGACAGAAGATCCGGCCTACGAGCAGTACTTC
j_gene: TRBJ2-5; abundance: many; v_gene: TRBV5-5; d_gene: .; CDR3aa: CASSLRGPTFQETQYF; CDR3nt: TGTGCCAGCAGCTTGAGAGGGCCTACTTTCCAAGAGACCCAGTACTTC
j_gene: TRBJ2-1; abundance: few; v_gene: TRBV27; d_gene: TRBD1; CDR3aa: CASTQGQRSYNEQFF; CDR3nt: TGTGCCAGCACCCAGGGACAGAGATCCTACAATGAGCAGTTCTTC
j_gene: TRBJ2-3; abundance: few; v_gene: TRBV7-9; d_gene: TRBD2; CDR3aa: CASSLLAGGSSTDTQYF; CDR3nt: TGTGCCAGCAGCTTACTCGCGGGAGGGTCTAGCACAGATACGCAGTATTTT
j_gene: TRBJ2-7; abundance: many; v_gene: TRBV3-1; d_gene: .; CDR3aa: CASSQDRRVSEQYF; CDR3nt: TGTGCCAGCAGCCAAGATCGGAGAGTAAGCGAGCAGTACTTC
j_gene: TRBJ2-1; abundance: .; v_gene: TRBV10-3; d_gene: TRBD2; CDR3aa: CATTLAGDYNEQFF; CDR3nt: TGTGCCACGACCCTAGCGGGAGACTACAATGAGCAGTTCTTC